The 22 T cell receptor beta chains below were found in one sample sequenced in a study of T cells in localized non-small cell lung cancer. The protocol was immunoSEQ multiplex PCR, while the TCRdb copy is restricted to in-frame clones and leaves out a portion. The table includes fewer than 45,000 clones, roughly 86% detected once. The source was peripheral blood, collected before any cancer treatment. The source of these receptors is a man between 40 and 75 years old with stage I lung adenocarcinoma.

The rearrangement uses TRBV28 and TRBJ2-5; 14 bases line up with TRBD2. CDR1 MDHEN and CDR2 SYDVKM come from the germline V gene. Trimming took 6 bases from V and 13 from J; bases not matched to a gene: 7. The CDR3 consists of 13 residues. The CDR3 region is CASRTGLAGAVYF. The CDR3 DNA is TGTGCCAGCAGGACGGGACTAGCGGGAGCAGTGTACTTC.

Here the CDR3 DNA reads TGCAGCGTTGAAAGGGGCTACCAAGAGACCCAGTACTTC. Its protein product is CSVERGYQETQYF. This sequence joins TRBV29-1 and TRBJ2-5, with a weak D call TRBD1 (5 bases). The V gene lost 2 bases and the J gene lost 0 bases, with 7 bases spanning the gap. CDR3 length: 13 residues. In germline, CDR1 is SQVTM, CDR2 ANQGSEA. The full variable domain, with the rest looked up from reference TRBV29-1 and TRBJ2-5, is SAVISQKPSRDICQRGTSLTIQCQVDSQVTMMFWYRQQPGQSLTLIATANQGSEATYESGFVIDKFPISRPNLTFSTLTVSNMSPEDSSIYLCSVERGYQETQYFGPGTRLLVL.

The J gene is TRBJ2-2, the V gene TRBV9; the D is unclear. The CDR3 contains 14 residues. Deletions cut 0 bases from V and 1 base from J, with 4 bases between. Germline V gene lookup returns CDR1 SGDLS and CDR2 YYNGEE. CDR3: CASSVDWNTGELFF. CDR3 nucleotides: TGTGCCAGCAGCGTAGACTGGAACACCGGGGAGCTGTTTTTT.

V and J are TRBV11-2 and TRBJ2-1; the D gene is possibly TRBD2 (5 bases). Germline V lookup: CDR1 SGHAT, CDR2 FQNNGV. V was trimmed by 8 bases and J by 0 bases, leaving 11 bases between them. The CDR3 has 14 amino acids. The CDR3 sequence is CASSTGSSYNEQFF. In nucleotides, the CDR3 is TGTGCCAGCTCCACGGGGAGCTCCTACAATGAGCAGTTCTTC.

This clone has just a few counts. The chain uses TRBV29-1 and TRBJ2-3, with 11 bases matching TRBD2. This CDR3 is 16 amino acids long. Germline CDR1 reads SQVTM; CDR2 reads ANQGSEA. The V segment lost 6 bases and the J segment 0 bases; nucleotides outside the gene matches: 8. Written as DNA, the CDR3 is TGCAGCGTAGTCTTTTGGACTAGCGGGAGCACAGATACGCAGTATTTT. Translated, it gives CSVVFWTSGSTDTQYF.

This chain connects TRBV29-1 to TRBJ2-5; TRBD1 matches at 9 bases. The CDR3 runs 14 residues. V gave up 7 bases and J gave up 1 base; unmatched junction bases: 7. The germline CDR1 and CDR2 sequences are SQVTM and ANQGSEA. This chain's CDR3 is CSATTGGFQETQYF. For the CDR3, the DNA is TGCAGCGCCACTACAGGGGGCTTCCAAGAGACCCAGTACTTC.

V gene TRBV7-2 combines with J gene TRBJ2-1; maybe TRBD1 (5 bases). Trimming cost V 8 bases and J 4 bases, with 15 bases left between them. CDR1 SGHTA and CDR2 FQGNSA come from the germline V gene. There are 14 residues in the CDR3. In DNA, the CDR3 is TGTGCCAGCGGCAGGGATTCGAATTACAATGAGCAGTTCTTC. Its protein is CASGRDSNYNEQFF. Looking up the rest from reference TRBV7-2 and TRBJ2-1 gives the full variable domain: GAGVSQSPSNKVTEKGKDVELRCDPISGHTALYWYRQSLGQGLEFLIYFQGNSAPDKSGLPSDRFSAERTGGSVSTLTIQRTQQEDSAVYLCASGRDSNYNEQFFGPGTRLTVL.

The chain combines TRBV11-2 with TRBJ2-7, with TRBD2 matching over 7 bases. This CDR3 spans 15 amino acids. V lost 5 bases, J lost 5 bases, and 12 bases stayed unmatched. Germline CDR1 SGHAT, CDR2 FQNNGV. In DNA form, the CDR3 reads TGTGCCAGCAGCCCATTTCTCGCGGGAGATCACGAGCAGTACTTC. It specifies CASSPFLAGDHEQYF.

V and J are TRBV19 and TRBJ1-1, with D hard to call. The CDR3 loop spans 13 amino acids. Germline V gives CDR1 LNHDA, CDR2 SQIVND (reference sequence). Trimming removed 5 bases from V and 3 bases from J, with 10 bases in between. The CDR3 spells CASSYYSDTEAFF. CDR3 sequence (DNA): TGTGCCAGTAGTTATTATAGCGACACTGAAGCTTTCTTT.

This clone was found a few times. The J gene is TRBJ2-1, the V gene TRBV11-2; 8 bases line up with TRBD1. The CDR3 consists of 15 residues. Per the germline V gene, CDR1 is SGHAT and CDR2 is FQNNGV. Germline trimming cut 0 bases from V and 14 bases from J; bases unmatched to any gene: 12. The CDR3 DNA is TGTGCCAGCAGCTTAGAACCCGCGGGACAGGCAAATAAGTTCTTC. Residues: CASSLEPAGQANKFF.

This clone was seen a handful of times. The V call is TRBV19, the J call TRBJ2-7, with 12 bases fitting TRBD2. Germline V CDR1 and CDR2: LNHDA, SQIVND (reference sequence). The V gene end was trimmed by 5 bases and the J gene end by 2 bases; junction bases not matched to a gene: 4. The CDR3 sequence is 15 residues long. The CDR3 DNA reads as TGTGCCAGTAGTCCCCGGACTAGCGGGACCTACGAGCAGTACTTC. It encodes CASSPRTSGTYEQYF.

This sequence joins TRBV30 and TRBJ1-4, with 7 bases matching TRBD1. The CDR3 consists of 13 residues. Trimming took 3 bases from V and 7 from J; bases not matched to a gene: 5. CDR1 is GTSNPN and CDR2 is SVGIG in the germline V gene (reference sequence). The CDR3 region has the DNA TGTGCCTGGAGGCGACAGGGTGGTGAAAAACTGTTTTTT. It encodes CAWRRQGGEKLFF.

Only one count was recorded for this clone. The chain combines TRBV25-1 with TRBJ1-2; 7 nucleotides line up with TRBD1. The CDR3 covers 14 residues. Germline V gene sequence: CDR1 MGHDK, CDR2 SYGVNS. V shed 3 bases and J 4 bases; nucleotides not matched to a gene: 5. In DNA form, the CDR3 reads TGTGCCAGCAGTGACTACGGGACAGCCTATGGCTACACCTTC. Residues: CASSDYGTAYGYTF.

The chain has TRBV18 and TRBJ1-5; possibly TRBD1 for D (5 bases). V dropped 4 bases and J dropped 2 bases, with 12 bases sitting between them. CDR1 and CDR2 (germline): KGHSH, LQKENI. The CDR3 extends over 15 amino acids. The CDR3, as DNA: TGTGCCAGCTCACGCCACCAAGGGGGCAATCAGCCCCAGCATTTT. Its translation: CASSRHQGGNQPQHF.

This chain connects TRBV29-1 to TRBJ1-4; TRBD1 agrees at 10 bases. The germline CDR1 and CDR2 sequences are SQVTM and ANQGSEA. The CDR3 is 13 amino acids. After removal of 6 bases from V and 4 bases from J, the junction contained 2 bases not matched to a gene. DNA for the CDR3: TGCAGCGTGGGGGACAGGGGTAATGAAAAACTGTTTTTT. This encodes CSVGDRGNEKLFF. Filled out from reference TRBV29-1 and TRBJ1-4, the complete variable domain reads SAVISQKPSRDICQRGTSLTIQCQVDSQVTMMFWYRQQPGQSLTLIATANQGSEATYESGFVIDKFPISRPNLTFSTLTVSNMSPEDSSIYLCSVGDRGNEKLFFGSGTQLSVL.

CDR3 coding DNA: TGCGCCAGCAGCTACGGGGACAGGGAGCTTTGGGGCTACACCTTC. This codes for CASSYGDRELWGYTF. The V and J genes are TRBV5-1 and TRBJ1-2; 9 nucleotides agree with TRBD1. The CDR3 has 15 amino acids. The junction had 11 bases not matched to a gene; V was cut back by 3 bases and J by 8 bases. Germline values: CDR1 SGHRS, CDR2 YFSETQ.

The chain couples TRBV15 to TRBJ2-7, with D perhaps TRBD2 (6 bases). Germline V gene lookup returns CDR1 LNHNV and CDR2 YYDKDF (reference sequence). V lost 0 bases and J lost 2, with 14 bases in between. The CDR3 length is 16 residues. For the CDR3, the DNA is TGTGCCACCAGCAGAGATCCCCTAGGAGGGACCTACGAGCAGTACTTC. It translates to CATSRDPLGGTYEQYF.

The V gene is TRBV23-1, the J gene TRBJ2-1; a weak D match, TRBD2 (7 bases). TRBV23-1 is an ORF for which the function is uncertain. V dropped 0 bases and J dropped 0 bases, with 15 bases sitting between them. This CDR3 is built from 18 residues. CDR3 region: CASSQSAPGGTSYNEQFF. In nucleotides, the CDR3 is TGCGCCAGCAGTCAATCGGCCCCGGGGGGCACCTCCTACAATGAGCAGTTCTTC.

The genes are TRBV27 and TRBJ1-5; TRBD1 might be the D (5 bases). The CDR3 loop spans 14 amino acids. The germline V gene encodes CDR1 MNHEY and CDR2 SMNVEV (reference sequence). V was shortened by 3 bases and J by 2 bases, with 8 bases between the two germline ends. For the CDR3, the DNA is TGTGCCAGCAGTTTCCAGGGAGGCAATCAGCCCCAGCATTTT. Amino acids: CASSFQGGNQPQHF.

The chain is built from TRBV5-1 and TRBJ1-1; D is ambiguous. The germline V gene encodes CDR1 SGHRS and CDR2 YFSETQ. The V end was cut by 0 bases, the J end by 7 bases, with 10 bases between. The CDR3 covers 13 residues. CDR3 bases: TGCGCCAGCAGCTTGGGAGACTCAGTTGAAGCTTTCTTT. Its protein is CASSLGDSVEAFF.

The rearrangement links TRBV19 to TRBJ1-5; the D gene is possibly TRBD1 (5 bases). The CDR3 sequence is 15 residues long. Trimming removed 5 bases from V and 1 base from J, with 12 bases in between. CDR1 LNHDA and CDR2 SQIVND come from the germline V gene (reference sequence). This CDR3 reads CASSVGRQSNQPQHF. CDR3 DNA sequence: TGTGCCAGTAGTGTCGGCCGACAGAGCAATCAGCCCCAGCATTTT. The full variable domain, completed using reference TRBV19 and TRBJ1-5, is DGGITQSPKYLFRKEGQNVTLSCEQNLNHDAMYWYRQDPGQGLRLIYYSQIVNDFQKGDIAEGYSVSREKKESFPLTVTSAQKNPTAFYLCASSVGRQSNQPQHFGDGTRLSIL.

CDR3 amino acids: CASSQDVGNTGELFF. CDR3 bases: TGTGCCAGCAGCCAAGATGTCGGCAACACCGGGGAGCTGTTTTTT. The rearrangement uses TRBV4-2 and TRBJ2-2; no clear D gene. Germline V gene lookup returns CDR1 LGHNA and CDR2 YNFKEQ. This CDR3 has 15 amino acids. V lost 0 bases and J 2 bases, leaving 7 bases between the germline ends.